The 21 T cell receptor beta chains listed next were all sequenced from one sample in a study of T-cell reconstitution after alpha-beta-depleted transplantation in children. It was with unique molecular identifiers that the TCRbeta library was prepared. Each CDR3 protein is one row after TCRdb ran MiXCR on the PCR reads. The top ten clones hold about 2.2% of a sample with a few hundred thousand distinct CDR3 sequences, 10% to 15% of them seen once. The specimen was PBMCs, mostly from graft donor cells, collected 360 days after TCRalphabeta/CD19-depleted stem cell transplant. Receptor source: a male patient aged 10 to 17 who had a stem cell transplant for acute myeloid leukemia, so the T cells may come from the graft donor.

The chain is built from TRBV12-3 or TRBV12-4 and TRBJ1-4; D remains ambiguous. Trimming left V 6 bases short and J 4 bases short, with 12 bases between. The CDR3 totals 14 residues. The chain's CDR3 is CASSRPGSNEKLFF. The CDR3 DNA is TGTGCCAGCAGCCGGCCCGGCAGTAATGAAAAACTGTTTTTT.

The rearrangement uses TRBV28 and TRBJ2-7; the D is unclear. Trimming took off 6 bases at V and 5 bases at J, with 23 bases between the two ends. Germline CDR1 MDHEN, CDR2 SYDVKM. CDR3 length: 16 residues. CDR3 nucleotide sequence: TGTGCCAGCAGCCTCACGGTCGGGTGGATTGGGGACGAGCAGTACTTC. Amino acids: CASSLTVGWIGDEQYF.

This clonotype was recorded many times. This chain links TRBV29-1 with TRBJ2-3; 13 nucleotides line up with TRBD2. The CDR3 has 15 amino acids. The germline V gene has CDR1 SQVTM and CDR2 ANQGSEA. V was clipped by 1 base and J by 8 bases; unmatched bases: 6. The DNA for the CDR3 is TGCAGCGTTGAAGGACTAGCGGGAGGACGGGGTACGCAGTATTTT. Residues: CSVEGLAGGRGTQYF.

This clonotype was counted a few times. The chain has TRBV12-3 or TRBV12-4 and TRBJ2-1; 7 positions match TRBD2. Trimming removed 6 bases from V and 10 bases from J; junction bases left unmatched: 9. This CDR3 region has 13 residues. CDR3 nucleotides: TGTGCCAGCAGACTTTCCCTAGCGGCGGAGCAGTTCTTC. Its protein product is CASRLSLAAEQFF.

The CDR3 DNA sequence: TGTGCCAGCAGTTACGGGTCTAGCGGGAGTCCCTACGAGCAGTACTTC. This codes for CASSYGSSGSPYEQYF. The chain couples TRBV6-2 or TRBV6-3 to TRBJ2-7, with 10 nucleotides matching TRBD2. CDR3 length: 16 residues. The ends lost 2 bases at V and 2 bases at J; junction bases unmatched: 6. The germline V gene encodes CDR1 MNHEY and CDR2 SVGEGT.

In its sample, this clonotype was seen many times. The chain is built from TRBV29-1 and TRBJ2-2; D uncertain. CDR1 and CDR2 (germline): SQVTM, ANQGSEA. With 1 base removed from V and 2 bases from J, the gap between germline ends came to 8 bases. CDR3 length: 14 amino acids. The CDR3 loop reads CSVEGQLNTGELFF. The CDR3 DNA sequence: TGCAGCGTTGAAGGCCAGCTAAACACCGGGGAGCTGTTTTTT.

This clonotype was observed many times. The V gene is TRBV28, the J gene TRBJ2-5; D is ambiguous. Germline CDR1 MDHEN, CDR2 SYDVKM. Trimming removed 2 bases from V and 4 bases from J, with 5 bases in between. The CDR3 is made up of 12 amino acids. CDR3 DNA: TGTGCCAGCAGTTTAATGGGAGAGACCCAGTACTTC. As protein: CASSLMGETQYF.

The J gene is TRBJ2-1, the V gene TRBV10-3, with 12 nucleotides matching TRBD1. The CDR3 has 16 residues. Germline CDR1 is ENHRY and CDR2 is SYGVKD. After removal of 3 bases from V and 3 bases from J, the junction contained 3 bases not matched to a gene. This CDR3 is CAISDGTGGIYNEQFF. The DNA of the CDR3 is TGTGCCATCAGTGACGGGACAGGGGGCATCTACAATGAGCAGTTCTTC.

This clonotype has only one observation. This sequence joins TRBV7-6 and TRBJ2-3; D is possibly TRBD2 (6 bases). From germline, CDR1 is SGHVS and CDR2 FNYEAQ. The CDR3 runs to 17 residues. Trimming took 2 bases from V and 0 from J, leaving 15 bases between them. The CDR3 region has the DNA TGTGCCAGCAGCTTAACCCCCACGGGAGCAAGCACAGATACGCAGTATTTT. Its protein product is CASSLTPTGASTDTQYF.

In this sample, this clonotype turned up a few times. The chain carries TRBV9 and TRBJ2-7, with 7 nucleotides matching TRBD2. Germline lookup yields CDR1 SGDLS and CDR2 YYNGEE. There are 17 residues in the CDR3. With V trimmed by 1 base and J by 6 bases, 16 bases remained unmatched. CDR3 sequence reads: CASSVSPHGGLPLEQYF. In DNA, the CDR3 is TGTGCCAGCAGCGTATCCCCCCACGGGGGGTTACCTCTCGAGCAGTACTTC. Based on the CDR3 plus reference TRBV9 and TRBJ2-7, the full variable domain is DSGVTQTPKHLITATGQRVTLRCSPRSGDLSVYWYQQSLDQGLQFLIQYYNGEERAKGNILERFSAQQFPDLHSELNLSSLELGDSALYFCASSVSPHGGLPLEQYFGPGTRLTVT.

This chain joins TRBV9 and TRBJ2-6; D call uncertain. This CDR3 spans 15 amino acids. Looked up from germline, CDR1 is SGDLS and CDR2 is YYNGEE. V was pared by 3 bases and J by 1 base, with 8 bases between. The CDR3 loop is CASSASSSGANVLTF. CDR3 DNA sequence: TGTGCCAGCAGCGCCTCCAGTTCTGGGGCCAACGTCCTGACTTTC.

This clonotype was recorded at least ten times. This chain links TRBV7-2 with TRBJ2-2; D call uncertain. Trimming left V 2 bases short and J 2 bases short, with 9 bases between. Germline values: CDR1 SGHTA, CDR2 FQGNSA. This CDR3 comprises 15 residues. The CDR3: CASSLTLSNTGELFF. The CDR3 DNA reads TGTGCCAGCAGCTTAACCCTGTCTAACACCGGGGAGCTGTTTTTT.

V usage is TRBV12-3 or TRBV12-4 and J usage is TRBJ2-5, with 8 bases that match TRBD1. Trimming took 3 bases from V and 2 from J; bases not matched to a gene: 11. The CDR3 runs 17 residues. The DNA of the CDR3 is TGTGCCAGCAGTTTTGAACCCGGGACAGGTTTTCAAGAGACCCAGTACTTC. Its protein product is CASSFEPGTGFQETQYF.

A few counts support this clonotype. The V call is TRBV27, the J call TRBJ2-3; the D gene could be TRBD1 or TRBD2 (5 bases each). Between the trimmed V and J ends, which lost 6 bases and 6 bases, there was a span of 16 bases. This CDR3 is 14 amino acids long. CDR1 and CDR2 from the germline V gene are MNHEY and SMNVEV (reference sequence). The CDR3 coding sequence is TGTGCCAGCAGACTGACTCTCGGGGCCGATACGCAGTATTTT. This codes for CASRLTLGADTQYF.

This clonotype has a handful of counts. This rearrangement joins TRBV28 to TRBJ2-1; D possibly corresponds to TRBD2 (5 bases). Germline V gives CDR1 MDHEN, CDR2 SYDVKM. V lost 3 bases to trimming and J lost 7 bases, with 13 bases between them. The CDR3 extends over 14 amino acids. CDR3 loop: CASSFLIRGNEQFF. CDR3 bases: TGTGCCAGCAGTTTCCTCATACGCGGGAATGAGCAGTTCTTC.

This clonotype showed up many times. The rearrangement joins TRBV6-5 to TRBJ1-3; possibly TRBD1 for D (6 bases). V was shortened by 4 bases and J by 0 bases, with 13 bases between the two germline ends. Germline values: CDR1 MNHEY, CDR2 SVGAGI. The CDR3 runs to 16 residues. The CDR3 reads CASSSTGFPSGNTIYF. The CDR3 nucleotides read TGTGCCAGCAGTTCTACAGGGTTCCCCTCTGGAAACACCATATATTTT.

At least ten counts were recorded for this clonotype. This chain connects TRBV5-6 to TRBJ2-1; D unresolved. This CDR3 comprises 15 residues. Trimming stripped 0 bases from V and 0 bases from J, with 7 bases between. The V gene's germline CDR1 is SGHDT and CDR2 YYEEEE. CDR3 nucleotide sequence: TGTGCCAGCAGCTTGGACGTCAGCTCCTACAATGAGCAGTTCTTC. Residues: CASSLDVSSYNEQFF. The whole variable domain, filled in from reference TRBV5-6 and TRBJ2-1, reads DAGVTQSPTHLIKTRGQQVTLRCSPKSGHDTVSWYQQALGQGPQFIFQYYEEEERQRGNFPDRFSGHQFPNYSSELNVNALLLGDSALYLCASSLDVSSYNEQFFGPGTRLTVL.

The chain combines TRBV7-2 with TRBJ2-7; 10 bases line up with TRBD2. Germline V lookup: CDR1 SGHTA, CDR2 FQGNSA. This CDR3 comprises 16 residues. Trimming at V came to 2 bases and at J to 2 bases, leaving 6 bases not matched to a gene. This CDR3 is CASSLLLLAGPYEQYF. The CDR3 DNA is TGTGCCAGCAGCTTACTCTTACTAGCGGGACCCTACGAGCAGTACTTC.

This clonotype occurred many times. V gene TRBV7-3 combines with J gene TRBJ2-3; D gene ambiguous. V was shortened by 2 bases and J by 5 bases, with 17 bases between the two germline ends. Germline CDR1 is SGHTA and CDR2 is FQGTGA. This CDR3 spans 16 amino acids. The CDR3 reads CASSLSEDKNRDTQYF. CDR3 nucleotide sequence: TGTGCCAGCAGCTTATCTGAGGATAAAAATAGAGATACGCAGTATTTT.

In this sample, this clonotype turned up a few times. The CDR3 loop reads CASSQVLHRDTQYF. CDR3 in DNA: TGCGCCAGCAGCCAAGTCCTCCACCGAGATACGCAGTATTTT. The chain joins TRBV4-3 to TRBJ2-3, with unresolved D. The ends were cut back, 1 base at V and 5 bases at J, with 10 bases in the middle. The germline V gene encodes CDR1 LGHNA and CDR2 YSLEER. This CDR3 region has 14 residues.

This chain joins TRBV5-6 and TRBJ2-5; 8 bases line up with TRBD2. Germline assignment: CDR1 SGHDT and CDR2 YYEEEE. The CDR3 is 16 amino acids. The ends lost 0 bases at V and 2 bases at J; junction bases unmatched: 6. The DNA for the CDR3 is TGTGCCAGCAGCTTGGGAAGGACTAGCCTGCAAGAGACCCAGTACTTC. It translates to CASSLGRTSLQETQYF.